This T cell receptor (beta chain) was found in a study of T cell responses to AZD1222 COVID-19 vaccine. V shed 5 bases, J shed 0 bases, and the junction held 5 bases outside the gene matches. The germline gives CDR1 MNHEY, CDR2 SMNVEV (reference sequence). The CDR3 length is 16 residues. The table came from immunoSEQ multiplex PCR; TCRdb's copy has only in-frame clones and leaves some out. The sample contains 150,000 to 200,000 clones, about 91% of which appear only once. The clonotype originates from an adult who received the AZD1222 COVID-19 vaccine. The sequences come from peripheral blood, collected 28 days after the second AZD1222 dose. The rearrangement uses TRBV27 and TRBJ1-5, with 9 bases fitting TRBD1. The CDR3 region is CASSPTGGYSNQPQHF. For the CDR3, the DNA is TGTGCCAGCAGTCCAACAGGGGGCTATAGCAATCAGCCCCAGCATTTT.